The sequence of this T cell receptor (beta chain) was determined in a study of blood T cell repertoires in COVID-19. Libraries were prepared by immunoSEQ multiplex PCR; TCRdb keeps only in-frame clonotypes and omits some of them. The sample includes 100,000 to 150,000 clones, about 88% seen only once; the top ten take 2% to 2.5%. This CDR3 spans 13 amino acids. Losses at the gene ends were 11 bases for V and 3 bases for J; bases not matched to a gene: 4. The V gene's germline CDR1 is MNHEY and CDR2 SMNVEV (reference sequence). This TCR was recovered from a woman aged 50 to 60 who had recovered from COVID-19. The sample was PBMCs or T cells enriched from blood (not recorded which). This chain joins TRBV27 and TRBJ2-2, with 9 bases identical to TRBD1. The CDR3 region is CALRTGDTGELFF. The DNA for the CDR3 is TGTGCCTTAAGGACAGGGGACACCGGGGAGCTGTTTTTT.